The 18 T cell receptor beta chains listed next were all sequenced from one sample in a study of blood T cell repertoires in COVID-19. Generated by immunoSEQ multiplex PCR, the TCRdb table keeps only in-frame clones and is missing some. The table has about 180,000 clones, over 75% seen once; the top ten hold 0.95% to 1.5%. Sample: PBMCs or T cells enriched from blood (not recorded which). The receptors originated from a human donor with acute COVID-19. The donor label of this sample is uncertain.

The rearrangement joins TRBV5-6 to TRBJ1-4; 7 bases are a match to TRBD1. CDR3 length: 17 residues. V shed 0 bases and J 8 bases; nucleotides not matched to a gene: 13. CDR1 and CDR2 from the germline V gene are SGHDT and YYEEEE. CDR3 nucleotides: TGTGCCAGCAGCTTGGTCCGATACAGGGGCGCGGGGGAAAAACTGTTTTTT. Translating gives CASSLVRYRGAGEKLFF.

CDR3 loop: CASSRREQETQYF. In nucleotides, the CDR3 is TGCGCCAGCAGCAGAAGAGAACAGGAGACCCAGTACTTC. V is TRBV5-1 and J is TRBJ2-5; D remains unclear. The germline V gene has CDR1 SGHRS and CDR2 YFSETQ. Trimming cost V 4 bases and J 5 bases, with 12 bases left between them. The length of the CDR3 is 13 residues.

Of note for this clone: The sample carries other DNA sequences with the same CDR3. The chain links TRBV7-3 to TRBJ1-1, with D unresolved. The CDR3 sequence is 14 residues long. V dropped 0 bases and J dropped 1 base, with 6 bases sitting between them. Germline lookup yields CDR1 SGHTA and CDR2 FQGTGA. The DNA of the CDR3 is TGTGCCAGCAGCTTAACGGCAGGGAACACTGAAGCTTTCTTT. This gives the protein CASSLTAGNTEAFF.

This chain connects TRBV5-1 to TRBJ2-7; no definite D call. Trimming left V 4 bases short and J 0 bases short, with 14 bases between. The CDR3 extends over 15 amino acids. The germline gives CDR1 SGHRS, CDR2 YFSETQ. The CDR3 region is CASSLGGQTSYEQYF. The CDR3 DNA sequence: TGCGCCAGCAGCCTGGGTGGGCAGACCTCCTACGAGCAGTACTTC.

CDR3 loop: CASSLRLSAGEKLFF. The CDR3 DNA sequence: TGTGCCAGCAGCTTACGCCTCTCGGCAGGTGAAAAACTGTTTTTT. This chain connects TRBV7-2 to TRBJ1-4; D unresolved. Trimming took off 2 bases at V and 7 bases at J, with 14 bases between the two ends. This CDR3 is 15 amino acids long. CDR1 and CDR2 (germline): SGHTA, FQGNSA.

This rearrangement joins TRBV5-1 to TRBJ1-5, with D perhaps matching TRBD1 (5 bases). Trimming pared 5 bases from V and 6 bases from J, leaving 12 bases between. The CDR3 extends over 13 amino acids. Germline V gene data show CDR1 as SGHRS and CDR2 as YFSETQ. CDR3 bases: TGCGCCAGCAGTTCGGACATGGGTCAGCCCCAGCATTTT. This encodes CASSSDMGQPQHF.

This chain uses TRBV6-5 with TRBJ1-4, with 7 bases matching TRBD1. This CDR3 region has 15 residues. V lost 1 base and J lost 5; bases outside the gene matches: 4. Germline-derived CDR1 and CDR2 are MNHEY and SVGAGI. CDR3 sequence (DNA): TGTGCCAGCAGTTACTATGGCAGGGGGAATGAAAAACTGTTTTTT. Translation: CASSYYGRGNEKLFF.

The gene calls are TRBV4-1 and TRBJ2-1, with TRBD1 matching 7 bases. The CDR3 length is 16 residues. Germline values: CDR1 MGHRA, CDR2 YSYEKL. After removal of 4 bases from V and 0 bases from J, the junction contained 6 bases not matched to a gene. The CDR3 is CASSRVGTVSYNEQFF. Written as DNA, the CDR3 is TGCGCCAGCAGCCGGGTCGGGACAGTCTCCTACAATGAGCAGTTCTTC.

The chain has TRBV19 and TRBJ1-5, with a tentative D call TRBD1 (5 bases). There are 15 residues in the CDR3. Germline lookup yields CDR1 LNHDA and CDR2 SQIVND (reference sequence). Trimming removed 5 bases from V and 0 bases from J, with 11 bases in between. CDR3 region: CASSATVYSNQPQHF. CDR3 sequence (DNA): TGTGCCAGTAGTGCGACAGTGTATAGCAATCAGCCCCAGCATTTT.

On this clone itself: The junction and the germline gene differ at one end; a read error may be behind it. The J gene is TRBJ2-1, the V gene TRBV2, with a weak D call TRBD1 (6 bases). The CDR3 totals 13 residues. Germline CDR1 and CDR2: SNHLY and FYNNEI. The CDR3 DNA reads as TGTGCCAGCAGCGCGAACAGGGAGCTCCCTCATATCTTC. Protein sequence: CASSANRELPHIF.

CDR3 bases: TGCAGCGCAATGGACAGGTACACTGAAGCTTTCTTT. Translated, it gives CSAMDRYTEAFF. The V gene is TRBV29-1, the J gene TRBJ1-1; 7 bases fit TRBD1. Per germline, CDR1 SQVTM and CDR2 ANQGSEA. The junction had 5 bases not matched to a gene; V was cut back by 7 bases and J by 3 bases. CDR3 length equals 12 residues.

V is TRBV6-4 and J is TRBJ2-2; TRBD1 might be the D (6 bases). The germline V and J ends were trimmed by 8 bases and 1 base, with 11 bases remaining between them. The CDR3 extends over 14 amino acids. The germline V gene encodes CDR1 MRHNA and CDR2 SNTAGT. CDR3 sequence: CASAPQGNTGELFF. The CDR3 DNA reads TGTGCCAGCGCTCCACAGGGGAACACCGGGGAGCTGTTTTTT.

V gene TRBV28 combines with J gene TRBJ1-5; 7 bases line up with TRBD1. Germline V CDR1 and CDR2: MDHEN, SYDVKM. The length of the CDR3 is 15 residues. V lost 7 bases, J lost 1 base, and 7 bases stayed unmatched. The CDR3 protein is CASITRQGSNQPQHF. The CDR3 DNA is TGTGCCAGCATTACCCGACAGGGAAGCAATCAGCCCCAGCATTTT.

The chain links TRBV5-5 to TRBJ1-5; TRBD1 agrees at 8 bases. This CDR3 has 14 residues. J lost 5 bases, V lost 0 bases, and 1 base had no gene match. Germline CDR1 is SGHKS and CDR2 is YYEKEE (reference sequence). The CDR3 sequence is CASSLAQGDQPQHF. CDR3 bases: TGTGCCAGCAGCTTGGCACAGGGGGATCAGCCCCAGCATTTT.

V usage is TRBV20-1 and J usage is TRBJ2-1; 9 bases fit TRBD1. From germline, CDR1 is DFQATT and CDR2 SNEGSKA (reference sequence). V was pared by 3 bases and J by 6 bases, with 6 bases of the junction left unmatched. The CDR3 covers 14 residues. CDR3 sequence: CSASDTTGGNEQFF. CDR3 nucleotides: TGCAGTGCTAGTGATACGACAGGGGGCAATGAGCAGTTCTTC.

The chain recombines TRBV5-6 with TRBJ1-5, with 9 nucleotides matching TRBD1. The ends lost 0 bases at V and 5 bases at J; junction bases unmatched: 6. Looked up from germline, CDR1 is SGHDT and CDR2 is YYEEEE. The CDR3 length is 16 residues. This CDR3 is CASSLAFTGGHQPQHF. DNA of the CDR3: TGTGCCAGCAGCTTGGCCTTTACAGGGGGCCATCAGCCCCAGCATTTT. The full variable domain, in which reference TRBV5-6 and TRBJ1-5 provide the parts outside the CDR3, is DAGVTQSPTHLIKTRGQQVTLRCSPKSGHDTVSWYQQALGQGPQFIFQYYEEEERQRGNFPDRFSGHQFPNYSSELNVNALLLGDSALYLCASSLAFTGGHQPQHFGDGTRLSIL.

This clone was detected once. A read error may produce the germline difference seen at one junction end. J is TRBJ1-4 and V is TRBV28; possibly TRBD1 for D (5 bases). The CDR3 runs to 12 residues. Germline values: CDR1 MDHEN, CDR2 SYDVKM. Written as DNA, the CDR3 is TGTGCCAGCAGCCCCGGGCCCCAGGGTAAGGAGTTT. Protein product: CASSPGPQGKEF.

The chain recombines TRBV12-3 or TRBV12-4 with TRBJ2-1; TRBD2 matches at 7 bases. CDR3 length: 11 amino acids. Trimming at V came to 6 bases and at J to 15 bases, leaving 8 bases not matched to a gene. CDR3 sequence reads: CASSRQRGLFF. The CDR3 nucleotides read TGTGCCAGCAGCCGCCAGCGGGGTCTGTTCTTC.